This T cell receptor beta chain came from a study of blood T cell repertoires in COVID-19. Study information: COVID-19 samples from acute and convalescent phases originated in the United States, Italy and Spain.

The germline gives CDR1 SGHRS, CDR2 YFSETQ. The length of the CDR3 is 16 residues. V was trimmed by 4 bases and J by 4 bases, leaving 18 bases between them. Per the study methods: Estimated nucleated cell counts came from reference gene primer amplification. Libraries were prepared by immunoSEQ multiplex PCR; TCRdb keeps only in-frame clonotypes and omits some of them. V and J calls and clone size follow that table, whereas D and trimming were derived from the DNA. There are 90,000 or so clones in the sample; 85% occur only once, and under 4.5% lies in the top ten. The receptor was derived from a man aged 60-69 years with acute or convalescent COVID-19. The chain recombines TRBV5-1 with TRBJ2-1; D is possibly TRBD1 (6 bases). Specimen: peripheral blood. DNA of the CDR3: TGCGCCAGCAGCCCGGGTACAGGGTACTCTTACAATGAGCAGTTCTTC. Protein product: CASSPGTGYSYNEQFF.